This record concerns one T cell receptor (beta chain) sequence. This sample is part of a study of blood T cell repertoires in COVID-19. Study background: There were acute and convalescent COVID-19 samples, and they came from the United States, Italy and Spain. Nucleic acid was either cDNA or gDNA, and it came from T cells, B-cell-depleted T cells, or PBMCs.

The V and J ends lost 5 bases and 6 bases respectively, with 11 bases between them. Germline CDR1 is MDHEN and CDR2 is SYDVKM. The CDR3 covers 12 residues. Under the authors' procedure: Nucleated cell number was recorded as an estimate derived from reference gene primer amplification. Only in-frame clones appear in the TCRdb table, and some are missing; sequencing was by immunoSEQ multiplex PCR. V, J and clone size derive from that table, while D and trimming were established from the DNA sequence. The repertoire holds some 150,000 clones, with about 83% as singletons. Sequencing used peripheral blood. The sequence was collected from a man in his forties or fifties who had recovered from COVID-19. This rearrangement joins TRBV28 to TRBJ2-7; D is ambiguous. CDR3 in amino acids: CASSPPKREQYF. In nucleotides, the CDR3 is TGTGCCAGCAGTCCCCCCAAGCGCGAGCAGTACTTC.